The 17 T cell receptor beta chains below were found in one sample sequenced in a study of blood T cells in healthy people across ages. Next came a second PCR, run for about 6 to 12 cycles, which used a sample-barcoded 5' primer along with a J-beta primer mix. From the 5' RACE reads, TCRdb called clonotypes with MiXCR, one entry per CDR3 protein. The top ten clones hold about a sixth of a sample with 590,000 or so distinct CDR3 sequences, approximately 30% of them seen once. The material sequenced was blood. Receptors originate from a woman older than 75 in good health.

About this clonotype itself: Being one base from a much bigger clone, this may be a read error. The chain couples TRBV27 to TRBJ2-1; TRBD2 matches 8 bases. The germline V gene has CDR1 MNHEY and CDR2 SMNVEV (reference sequence). The V and J ends lost 4 bases and 1 base, in that order; junction bases with no gene match: 15. The CDR3 spans 19 residues. CDR3 in DNA: TGTGCCAGCAGTTCGGGACTAACGGGGGGGCTTGGGTCCTACAATGAGCAGTTCTTC. Amino acid sequence: CASSSGLTGGLGSYNEQFF.

This clonotype was picked up many times. The chain carries TRBV6-6 and TRBJ2-3; TRBD1 matches at 10 bases. V dropped 2 bases and J dropped 2; count of bases not matched to a gene: 4. The CDR3 runs to 16 residues. Germline CDR1 reads MNHNY; CDR2 reads SVGAGI (reference sequence). The CDR3, as DNA: TGTGCCAGCAGTTACCCGGGACAGGGGAACACAGATACGCAGTATTTT. This encodes CASSYPGQGNTDTQYF.

This clonotype was recorded at least ten times. The rearrangement joins TRBV7-2 to TRBJ2-1, with TRBD2 matching over 10 bases. Trimming cost V 1 base and J 6 bases; bases outside gene matches: 6. This CDR3 is built from 16 residues. Germline V gives CDR1 SGHTA, CDR2 FQGNSA. For the CDR3, the DNA is TGTGCCAGCAGCTTAGGGAGCGGGGGGGCGGTCAATGAGCAGTTCTTC. Encoded protein: CASSLGSGGAVNEQFF. Filled out from reference TRBV7-2 and TRBJ2-1, the complete variable domain reads GAGVSQSPSNKVTEKGKDVELRCDPISGHTALYWYRQSLGQGLEFLIYFQGNSAPDKSGLPSDRFSAERTGGSVSTLTIQRTQQEDSAVYLCASSLGSGGAVNEQFFGPGTRLTVL.

In its sample, this clonotype was seen many times. This sequence joins TRBV5-1 and TRBJ2-5; D is perhaps TRBD1 (6 bases). CDR1 and CDR2 from the germline V gene are SGHRS and YFSETQ. The CDR3 sequence is 14 residues long. V lost 4 bases to trimming and J lost 4 bases, with 14 bases between them. Written as DNA, the CDR3 is TGCGCCAGCAGCGCGCAGGGGCCTGGAGAGACCCAGTACTTC. Translated, it gives CASSAQGPGETQYF.

The V and J genes are TRBV6-2 or TRBV6-3 and TRBJ1-5; 7 nucleotides match TRBD1. The germline gives CDR1 MNHEY, CDR2 SVGEGT. CDR3 size: 15 residues. V dropped 5 bases and J dropped 5; count of bases not matched to a gene: 9. The CDR3 reads CASSTTGRGDQPQHF. The CDR3 DNA follows: TGTGCCAGCAGTACGACAGGGAGAGGGGATCAGCCCCAGCATTTT.

This clonotype was seen many times. V and J are TRBV5-1 and TRBJ2-5, with 8 bases lining up with TRBD2. Germline values: CDR1 SGHRS, CDR2 YFSETQ. J lost 5 bases, V lost 0 bases, and 15 bases had no gene match. The CDR3 consists of 18 residues. In nucleotides, the CDR3 is TGCGCCAGCAGCTTGGGAGAGGATTGGCGGGGGGTCGGTGAGACCCAGTACTTC. Its translation is CASSLGEDWRGVGETQYF.

This clonotype came up many times. A much larger clone lies a single base off, so this may be a read error. The rearrangement joins TRBV6-1 to TRBJ1-1; D call uncertain. CDR3 length: 15 amino acids. Trimming left V 8 bases short and J 2 bases short, with 18 bases between. From germline, CDR1 is MNHNS and CDR2 SASEGT. The CDR3 nucleotides read TGTGCCAGCCCTGAGGGCCGGGCCCTCAACACTGAAGCTTTCTTT. Protein product: CASPEGRALNTEAFF.

In this sample, this clonotype turned up a few times. J is TRBJ2-1 and V is TRBV7-3, with a possible D match to TRBD2 (6 bases). Germline values: CDR1 SGHTA, CDR2 FQGTGA. V dropped 3 bases and J dropped 0 bases, with 9 bases sitting between them. CDR3 length: 15 amino acids. The CDR3 here is CASSFSGSSYNEQFF. The CDR3 bases are TGTGCCAGCAGCTTTAGCGGCAGCTCCTACAATGAGCAGTTCTTC. Complete variable domain (other parts from reference TRBV7-3 and TRBJ2-1): GAGVSQTPSNKVTEKGKYVELRCDPISGHTALYWYRQSLGQGPEFLIYFQGTGAADDSGLPNDRFFAVRPEGSVSTLKIQRTERGDSAVYLCASSFSGSSYNEQFFGPGTRLTVL.

The chain is built from TRBV28 and TRBJ2-3, with D tentatively TRBD2 (6 bases). Germline V gene lookup returns CDR1 MDHEN and CDR2 SYDVKM. The CDR3 spans 14 residues. Trimming took off 10 bases at V and 4 bases at J, with 18 bases between the two ends. In DNA form, the CDR3 reads TGTGCCACCAAAGTCGGCGGGGTCGCAGATACGCAGTATTTT. Translation: CATKVGGVADTQYF.

A word on this clonotype: Sequence at one end of the junction differs from germline and may be a read error. The chain combines TRBV2 with TRBJ1-6; 9 nucleotides match TRBD1. The CDR3 is made up of 14 amino acids. CDR1 SNHLY and CDR2 FYNNEI come from the germline V gene. The chain's CDR3 is CASSESGQGSPRHF. The DNA for the CDR3 is TGTGCCAGCAGTGAATCAGGACAGGGGTCACCCCGCCACTTT.

The V call is TRBV7-2, the J call TRBJ1-2, with TRBD1 matching over 8 bases. Trimming at V came to 1 base and at J to 8 bases, leaving 9 bases not matched to a gene. CDR1 SGHTA and CDR2 FQGNSA come from the germline V gene. There are 15 residues in the CDR3. The CDR3 reads CASSLDQGASVGYTF. The CDR3 DNA sequence: TGTGCCAGCAGCTTAGATCAGGGGGCGAGTGTCGGCTACACCTTC.

This clonotype was seen a handful of times. A much larger clone lies one base from this, so it may be a read error. The chain recombines TRBV7-2 with TRBJ2-5; 9 bases are a match to TRBD1. The CDR3 is 15 amino acids. The germline CDR1 and CDR2 sequences are SGHTA and FQGNSA. Germline trimming cut 5 bases from V and 11 bases from J; bases unmatched to any gene: 15. CDR3 coding DNA: TGTGCCAGCAGCGACGGGACAGGGTATGGTAATGAGCAGTACTTC. Residues: CASSDGTGYGNEQYF.

This clonotype was recorded at least ten times. V and J are TRBV7-2 and TRBJ2-7; no clear D gene. This CDR3 spans 13 amino acids. V was pared by 2 bases and J by 3 bases, with 8 bases between. Germline V gene lookup returns CDR1 SGHTA and CDR2 FQGNSA. CDR3 bases: TGTGCCAGCAGCTTATGGACCCTCTACGAGCAGTACTTC. Protein product: CASSLWTLYEQYF.

The chain recombines TRBV5-1 with TRBJ2-3, with 11 bases identical to TRBD1. Germline CDR1 reads SGHRS; CDR2 reads YFSETQ. The trim removed 3 bases at V and 5 bases at J, leaving 8 bases unmatched. There are 16 residues in the CDR3. The chain's CDR3 is CASSSRTGGFGDTQYF. The CDR3 coding sequence is TGCGCCAGCAGCTCGAGGACAGGGGGCTTTGGAGATACGCAGTATTTT.

This clonotype was observed a handful of times. The chain is built from TRBV4-3 and TRBJ2-2; 12 bases map to TRBD2. The germline V gene has CDR1 LGHNA and CDR2 YSLEER. This CDR3 contains 18 residues. After removal of 2 bases from V and 0 bases from J, the junction contained 4 bases not matched to a gene. CDR3 in amino acids: CASSQQASGGANTGELFF. CDR3 in DNA: TGCGCCAGCAGCCAACAGGCTAGCGGGGGGGCGAACACCGGGGAGCTGTTTTTT.

With regard to this clonotype: The junction shows a germline mismatch at one end, possibly a read error. V and J are TRBV28 and TRBJ1-2; the match to TRBD1 covers 7 bases. In germline, CDR1 is MDHEN, CDR2 SYDVKM. CDR3 length: 17 amino acids. This chain's CDR3 is CASSLEGAVGFSLGYTF. In DNA, the CDR3 is TGCGCCAGCAGTTTAGAGGGGGCGGTCGGTTTCTCCCTTGGCTACACCTTC.

Only one count was recorded for this clonotype. The gene calls are TRBV7-2 and TRBJ1-1; no firm D call. Germline-derived CDR1 and CDR2 are SGHTA and FQGNSA. V lost 5 bases and J lost 2, with 12 bases in between. CDR3 length equals 14 residues. CDR3 DNA sequence: TGTGCCAGCAGCCCTGGGCGGATTAACACTGAAGCTTTCTTT. Translated, it gives CASSPGRINTEAFF.